One T cell receptor beta chain is described in this entry. The record originates from a study of pediatric ulcerative colitis. The rectum was sampled with one to two pinch biopsies at colonoscopy. Here immunoSEQ multiplex PCR was the method, and the copy in TCRdb shows in-frame clones only, minus some. Of some 35,000 clones in the sample, 81% were seen once. The CDR3 is made up of 13 amino acids. Trimming left V 2 bases short and J 1 base short, with 8 bases between. The V gene's germline CDR1 is SQVTM and CDR2 ANQGSEA. The J gene is TRBJ1-1, the V gene TRBV29-1; TRBD1 might be the D (6 bases). The receptor was derived from a boy aged 5-17 years with mild ulcerative colitis. Sequenced: gut tissue. The CDR3: CSVELTGNTEAFF. The CDR3, as DNA: TGCAGCGTTGAATTGACAGGGAACACTGAAGCTTTCTTT.